Below, 5 T cell receptor beta chains from the same sample are listed, as sequenced in a study of metastatic and nonmetastatic thyroid tumors. Not a single patient had been given any form of treatment at any point before undergoing thyroid surgery. Using MiXCR, TCRdb reanalyzed the PCR reads. The data show tens of thousands of clones, with roughly a fifth seen just once and around 21% held by the top ten. The sequencing sample was made of blood. The source of these receptors is a female donor with papillary thyroid cancer or a benign thyroid nodule (not recorded which). Some clones in this sample may be carry-over from other donors' samples.

To note about this clone: The final CDR3 position lacks the conserved phenylalanine or tryptophan, pointing to a likely read error. The chain recombines TRBV7-2 with TRBJ1-6; 8 bases are shared with TRBD1. V lost 2 bases, J lost 7 bases, and 4 bases stayed unmatched. CDR1 is SGHTA, CDR2 FQGNSA, per germline. The CDR3 has 15 residues. CDR3: CASSLQGAWNSPLHL. CDR3 DNA: TGTGCCAGCAGCTTACAGGGGGCATGGAATTCACCCCTCCACCTT.

This chain joins TRBV19 and TRBJ2-7; no firm D call. Germline V gene data show CDR1 as LNHDA and CDR2 as SQIVND (reference sequence). The CDR3 consists of 14 residues. Trimming removed 3 bases from V and 2 bases from J, with 11 bases in between. The CDR3 coding sequence is TGTGCCAGTAGTATCAATTCAGGACCCTACGAGCAGTACTTC. Its translation is CASSINSGPYEQYF.

This clone was recorded at least ten times. The junction and the germline gene differ at one end; a read error may be behind it. The chain is built from TRBV5-4 and TRBJ1-2; D possibly corresponds to TRBD1 (5 bases). Germline V lookup: CDR1 SGHNT, CDR2 YYREEE (reference sequence). This CDR3 contains 11 residues. The CDR3 DNA reads as TGTGCCAGCAGCTTGCATATCAACAGGAGCTTC. As protein: CASSLHINRSF.

This clone is labeled as medium-sized. This rearrangement joins TRBV6-1 to TRBJ2-3, with 10 bases fitting TRBD2. The CDR3 totals 17 residues. Germline CDR1 and CDR2: MNHNS and SASEGT. V shed 4 bases and J 0 bases; nucleotides not matched to a gene: 7. The CDR3 DNA reads as TGTGCCAGCAGTGCCTGGACTAGCGGATCTAGCACAGATACGCAGTATTTT. This codes for CASSAWTSGSSTDTQYF.

The rearrangement uses TRBV6-1 and TRBJ2-1; a weak D match, TRBD2 (6 bases). The CDR3 totals 12 residues. Per the germline V gene, CDR1 is MNHNS and CDR2 is SASEGT. Trimming took 6 bases from V and 12 from J, leaving 15 bases between them. The DNA for the CDR3 is TGTGCCAGCAGAAGCTCGGGGAGGAGGCAGTTCTTC. It is translated as CASRSSGRRQFF.